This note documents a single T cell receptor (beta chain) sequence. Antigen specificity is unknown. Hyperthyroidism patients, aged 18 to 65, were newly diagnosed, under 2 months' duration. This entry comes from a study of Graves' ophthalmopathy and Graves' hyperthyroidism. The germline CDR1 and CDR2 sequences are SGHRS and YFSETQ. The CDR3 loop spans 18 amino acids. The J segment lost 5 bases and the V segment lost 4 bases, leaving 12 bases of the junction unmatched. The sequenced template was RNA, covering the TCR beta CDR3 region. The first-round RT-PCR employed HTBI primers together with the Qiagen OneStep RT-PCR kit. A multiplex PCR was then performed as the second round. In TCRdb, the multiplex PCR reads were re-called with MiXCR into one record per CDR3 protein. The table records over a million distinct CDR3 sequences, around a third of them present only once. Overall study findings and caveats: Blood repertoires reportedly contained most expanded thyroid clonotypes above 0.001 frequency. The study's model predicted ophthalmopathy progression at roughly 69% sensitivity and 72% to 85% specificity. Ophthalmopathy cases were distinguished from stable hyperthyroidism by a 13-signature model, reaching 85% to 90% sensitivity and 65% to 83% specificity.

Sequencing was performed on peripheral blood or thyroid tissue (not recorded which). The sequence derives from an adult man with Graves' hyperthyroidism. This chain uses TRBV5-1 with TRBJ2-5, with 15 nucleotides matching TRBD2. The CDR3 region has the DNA TGCGCCAGCAGCCAACGGATCACCGGGACTAGCGGGAGGGAGACCCAGTACTTC. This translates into CASSQRITGTSGRETQYF.